A single sample is the source of the 31 T cell receptor beta chains below, sequenced in a study of shared clonotypes between healthy human individuals. This table comes from immunoSEQ multiplex PCR, and its TCRdb copy is limited to in-frame clones, with some not included. This sample carries just under 350,000 clones, about 70% of them seen once, and the ten largest clones take about 10%. The sequenced sample consisted of memory CD4+ T cells sorted from blood. This sample's subset: CD45RA-negative fraction. The receptors shown here come from a man aged 25-45 years in good health.

This chain joins TRBV7-9 and TRBJ1-2, with unresolved D. Germline CDR1 is SEHNR and CDR2 is FQNEAQ (reference sequence). V was clipped by 1 base and J by 2 bases, with 5 bases between them. This CDR3 region has 13 residues. The CDR3 region is CASSLEGNYGYTF. The DNA of the CDR3 is TGTGCCAGCAGCTTAGAAGGGAACTATGGCTACACCTTC.

V and J are TRBV5-1 and TRBJ1-5; 7 bases match TRBD1. There are 18 residues in the CDR3. Trimming at V came to 8 bases and at J to 1 base, leaving 18 bases not matched to a gene. CDR1 SGHRS and CDR2 YFSETQ come from the germline V gene. CDR3 nucleotides: TGCGCCAGGCGTTTCCAGGGACAGAAAGAAAGGAGCAATCAGCCCCAGCATTTT. It yields the protein CARRFQGQKERSNQPQHF.

In its sample, this clone was seen many times. The rearrangement joins TRBV18 to TRBJ1-1; D gene ambiguous. Trimming cost V 3 bases and J 1 base, with 15 bases left between them. CDR1 is KGHSH, CDR2 LQKENI, per germline. CDR3 length: 16 amino acids. The CDR3 DNA follows: TGTGCCAGCTCACCCCCTTCCCAGAGAGCGAACACTGAAGCTTTCTTT. This sequence encodes CASSPPSQRANTEAFF.

This sequence joins TRBV6-4 and TRBJ2-1; TRBD1 agrees at 8 bases. Per the germline V gene, CDR1 is MRHNA and CDR2 is SNTAGT. There are 17 residues in the CDR3. V shed 4 bases, J shed 3 bases, and the junction held 11 bases outside the gene matches. DNA for the CDR3: TGTGCCAGCAGTGTGTCCCTAGGACAGGGAGTCTACAATGAGCAGTTCTTC. Its translation: CASSVSLGQGVYNEQFF.

The chain links TRBV2 to TRBJ2-1, with TRBD2 identical over 12 bases. This CDR3 comprises 13 residues. V was clipped by 10 bases and J by 8 bases; unmatched bases: 6. Germline CDR1 SNHLY, CDR2 FYNNEI. The DNA of the CDR3 is TGTGCCAAGACTAGCGGGAGTGAGGATGAGCAGTTCTTC. It yields the protein CAKTSGSEDEQFF. Variable domain in full (rest from reference TRBV2 and TRBJ2-1): EPEVTQTPSHQVTQMGQEVILRCVPISNHLYFYWYRQILGQKVEFLVSFYNNEISEKSEIFDDQFSVERPDGSNFTLKIRSTKLEDSAMYFCAKTSGSEDEQFFGPGTRLTVL.

The rearrangement links TRBV6-1 to TRBJ2-7; 8 bases match TRBD1. The CDR3 is 14 amino acids. Germline values: CDR1 MNHNS, CDR2 SASEGT. V gave up 7 bases and J gave up 4 bases; unmatched junction bases: 9. The CDR3 loop is CASTATGGRYEQYF. For the CDR3, the DNA is TGTGCCAGCACTGCTACAGGGGGAAGGTACGAGCAGTACTTC.

The chain uses TRBV2 and TRBJ1-5; 7 nucleotides align to TRBD1. Germline values: CDR1 SNHLY, CDR2 FYNNEI. V lost 6 bases and J lost 6; bases outside the gene matches: 2. This CDR3 is built from 12 residues. This CDR3 is CASREGAQPQHF. CDR3 in DNA: TGTGCCAGCAGGGAGGGGGCTCAGCCCCAGCATTTT.

The chain is built from TRBV6-1 and TRBJ2-5, with 12 bases aligning to TRBD2. This CDR3 has 16 amino acids. Trimming removed 7 bases from V and 6 bases from J; junction bases left unmatched: 12. Germline lookup yields CDR1 MNHNS and CDR2 SASEGT. The CDR3 DNA follows: TGTGCCAGCACTGATCCGACTAGCGGGAGAATAAAGACCCAGTACTTC. This gives the protein CASTDPTSGRIKTQYF.

This clone appeared many times. The V and J genes are TRBV11-1 and TRBJ2-1; D may be TRBD1 (6 bases). The ends were cut back, 1 base at V and 4 bases at J, with 11 bases in the middle. Germline V CDR1 and CDR2: SGHAT, FQDESV (reference sequence). The CDR3 contains 15 residues. CDR3 nucleotides: TGTGCCAGCAGCTTAGAGACAGGTGAATACAATGAGCAGTTCTTC. It translates to CASSLETGEYNEQFF.

This clone was recorded many times. V is TRBV29-1 and J is TRBJ2-7, with D maybe TRBD2 (5 bases). In germline, CDR1 is SQVTM, CDR2 ANQGSEA. The germline V and J ends were trimmed by 7 bases and 0 bases, with 13 bases remaining between them. CDR3 size: 13 residues. The CDR3 nucleotides are TGCAGCGGGATCTCGGGAAGCTCCTACGAGCAGTACTTC. This codes for CSGISGSSYEQYF.

The chain employs TRBV4-3 and TRBJ1-2, with TRBD1 as a possible D gene (5 bases). Looked up from germline, CDR1 is LGHNA and CDR2 is YSLEER. The germline V and J ends were trimmed by 0 bases and 8 bases, with 13 bases remaining between them. This CDR3 comprises 14 residues. CDR3 DNA sequence: TGCGCCAGCAGCCAAGATTTAGGGGAGGACGGCTACACCTTC. It is translated as CASSQDLGEDGYTF.

Ten or more counts support this clone. The chain uses TRBV7-7 and TRBJ2-7; weak D call: TRBD2 (6 bases). Deletions cut 5 bases from V and 10 bases from J, with 18 bases between. This CDR3 contains 13 residues. CDR1 is SSHAT and CDR2 is FNYEAQ in the germline V gene (reference sequence). The CDR3, as DNA: TGTGCCAGCAGCCCCCCTGCGGGGTCGGAACAGTACTTC. Amino acids: CASSPPAGSEQYF.

This clone was found a few times. V usage is TRBV6-1 and J usage is TRBJ2-2, with D possibly called TRBD1 or TRBD2 (5 bases each). Germline V lookup: CDR1 MNHNS, CDR2 SASEGT. V was pared by 10 bases and J by 3 bases, with 15 bases between. This CDR3 comprises 14 residues. CDR3 loop: CATTDLGDTGELFF. CDR3 nucleotide sequence: TGTGCCACCACAGATCTGGGGGACACCGGGGAGCTGTTTTTT.

CDR3 residues: CASSPQGGYKGYTF. For the CDR3, the DNA is TGTGCCAGCAGTCCCCAAGGCGGTTATAAGGGCTACACCTTC. The chain links TRBV6-5 to TRBJ1-2; D gene ambiguous. The CDR3 is made up of 14 amino acids. Germline V gene sequence: CDR1 MNHEY, CDR2 SVGAGI. With 5 bases removed from V and 8 bases from J, the gap between germline ends came to 18 bases.

This clone was counted between two and nine times. In nucleotides, the CDR3 is TGTGCCAGCAGCAACAGGGGATCGGGCTACGAGCAGTACTTC. It codes for CASSNRGSGYEQYF. This chain uses TRBV2 with TRBJ2-7, with 7 bases matching TRBD1. The V segment lost 6 bases and the J segment 3 bases; nucleotides outside the gene matches: 8. Germline V gene data show CDR1 as SNHLY and CDR2 as FYNNEI. This CDR3 has 14 residues.

The chain uses TRBV25-1 and TRBJ2-5; D may match TRBD1 or TRBD2 (5 bases each). CDR3 size: 14 residues. Trimming took off 5 bases at V and 7 bases at J, with 17 bases between the two ends. From germline, CDR1 is MGHDK and CDR2 SYGVNS. CDR3 nucleotides: TGTGCCAGCAGTAGTCTGGGGGAGAGTGGGACCCAGTACTTC. It is translated as CASSSLGESGTQYF.

V and J are TRBV28 and TRBJ2-4; no firm D call. Germline V gene sequence: CDR1 MDHEN, CDR2 SYDVKM. Trimming removed 8 bases from V and 8 bases from J, with 13 bases in between. The CDR3 spans 12 residues. CDR3 DNA sequence: TGTGCCAGCGCCTCTCCCCAGGACATTCAGTACTTC. Amino acids: CASASPQDIQYF.

V is TRBV18 and J is TRBJ2-2; 11 bases are shared with TRBD1. The CDR3 spans 16 residues. Germline values: CDR1 KGHSH, CDR2 LQKENI. V was clipped by 3 bases and J by 6 bases; unmatched bases: 6. The CDR3 loop is CASSPWTGGLAGELFF. The CDR3 DNA is TGTGCCAGCTCACCCTGGACAGGGGGCCTGGCCGGGGAGCTGTTTTTT. The variable domain in full, completed from reference TRBV18 and TRBJ2-2, reads NAGVMQNPRHLVRRRGQEARLRCSPMKGHSHVYWYRQLPEEGLKFMVYLQKENIIDESGMPKERFSAEFPKEGPSILRIQQVVRGDSAAYFCASSPWTGGLAGELFFGEGSRLTVL.

The chain employs TRBV6-6 and TRBJ2-2, with a weak D call TRBD1 (6 bases). The CDR3 has 13 residues. CDR1 and CDR2 from the germline V gene are MNHNY and SVGAGI (reference sequence). Trimming pared 7 bases from V and 5 bases from J, leaving 11 bases between. CDR3 in amino acids: CASKTGITGELFF. In nucleotides, the CDR3 is TGTGCCAGCAAAACAGGGATAACCGGGGAGCTGTTTTTT.

This clone appeared many times. The sample carries other DNA sequences with the same CDR3. The V gene is TRBV6-1, the J gene TRBJ1-5, with a tentative D call TRBD1 (6 bases). The CDR3 is made up of 14 amino acids. The germline CDR1 and CDR2 sequences are MNHNS and SASEGT. V lost 8 bases and J lost 3, with 14 bases in between. The CDR3 here is CASQDRNHNQPQHF. The DNA of the CDR3 is TGTGCCAGCCAGGACAGAAATCACAATCAGCCCCAGCATTTT.

The chain recombines TRBV15 with TRBJ2-3, with 16 bases identical to TRBD2. J was trimmed by 2 bases and V by 0 bases; bases with no gene match: 8. This CDR3 region has 20 residues. Per germline, CDR1 LNHNV and CDR2 YYDKDF (reference sequence). CDR3 DNA: TGTGCCACCAGCAGAGATTGGGGGACTAGCGGGAGGGCCGTCACAGATACGCAGTATTTT. This codes for CATSRDWGTSGRAVTDTQYF.

This clone came up a few times. The chain combines TRBV9 with TRBJ2-1; D uncertain. V lost 3 bases to trimming and J lost 12 bases, with 13 bases between them. This CDR3 spans 12 amino acids. The germline V gene has CDR1 SGDLS and CDR2 YYNGEE. For the CDR3, the DNA is TGTGCCAGCAGCGGAACAAATATAGGGCAGTTCTTC. It specifies CASSGTNIGQFF. The variable domain in full, with the rest retrieved from reference TRBV9 and TRBJ2-1, is DSGVTQTPKHLITATGQRVTLRCSPRSGDLSVYWYQQSLDQGLQFLIQYYNGEERAKGNILERFSAQQFPDLHSELNLSSLELGDSALYFCASSGTNIGQFFGPGTRLTVL.

The V call is TRBV27, the J call TRBJ2-2; 8 nucleotides line up with TRBD2. Germline V gives CDR1 MNHEY, CDR2 SMNVEV (reference sequence). V dropped 7 bases and J dropped 7; count of bases not matched to a gene: 8. CDR3 length: 14 amino acids. The CDR3, as DNA: TGTGCCAGCACCCGGGGGGGTGAGGGCGGGGAGCTGTTTTTT. This encodes CASTRGGEGGELFF.

This clone has just a few counts. The chain employs TRBV7-8 and TRBJ2-2; 8 bases align to TRBD2. This CDR3 has 14 amino acids. The germline CDR1 and CDR2 sequences are SGHVS and FQNEAQ. The junction had 4 bases not matched to a gene; V was cut back by 3 bases and J by 7 bases. Here the CDR3 DNA reads TGTGCCAGCAGCTTGGGACTAGTAGGCGGGGAGCTGTTTTTT. Translating gives CASSLGLVGGELFF.

The rearrangement joins TRBV9 to TRBJ2-1, with 8 bases matching TRBD2. The CDR3 runs 15 residues. With 4 bases clipped from V and 3 bases from J, the junction kept 6 bases outside the gene matches. Germline lookup yields CDR1 SGDLS and CDR2 YYNGEE. CDR3 region: CASSFTSGFYNEQFF. The CDR3 bases are TGTGCCAGCAGCTTCACTAGCGGATTCTACAATGAGCAGTTCTTC.

The V gene is TRBV10-3, the J gene TRBJ2-5; D gene uncertain. In germline, CDR1 is ENHRY, CDR2 SYGVKD. The CDR3 runs to 15 residues. V was shortened by 3 bases and J by 1 base, with 12 bases between the two germline ends. CDR3 sequence reads: CAISDFGDIQETQYF. The CDR3 DNA reads TGTGCCATCAGTGATTTTGGTGACATCCAAGAGACCCAGTACTTC.

The chain combines TRBV13 with TRBJ2-7, with a weak D call TRBD2 (6 bases). The CDR3 is 16 residues long. The germline V gene encodes CDR1 PRHDT and CDR2 FYEKMQ (reference sequence). V was shortened by 4 bases and J by 2 bases, with 18 bases between the two germline ends. CDR3 sequence reads: CASSYGRGVGTYEQYF. The CDR3 DNA reads as TGTGCCAGCAGCTACGGGCGGGGAGTGGGGACCTACGAGCAGTACTTC.

This clone has a handful of counts. The V gene is TRBV2, the J gene TRBJ2-7; tentatively, D is TRBD1 (6 bases). V dropped 6 bases and J dropped 5 bases, with 11 bases sitting between them. CDR3 length: 12 residues. Germline V lookup: CDR1 SNHLY, CDR2 FYNNEI. The CDR3 reads CASREDSHEQYF. The CDR3 DNA is TGTGCCAGCAGAGAGGACAGCCACGAGCAGTACTTC.

The rearrangement joins TRBV7-9 to TRBJ1-4, with D maybe TRBD1 (5 bases). The V end was cut by 5 bases, the J end by 0 bases, with 22 bases between. The CDR3 runs to 19 residues. CDR1 is SEHNR and CDR2 is FQNEAQ in the germline V gene (reference sequence). CDR3 sequence: CASSTYPRGVTPTNEKLFF. CDR3 DNA sequence: TGTGCCAGCAGCACGTATCCTCGGGGCGTCACTCCAACTAATGAAAAACTGTTTTTT.

The chain links TRBV11-2 to TRBJ2-2; TRBD1 aligns across 7 bases. Germline lookup yields CDR1 SGHAT and CDR2 FQNNGV. The CDR3 has 17 amino acids. With V trimmed by 1 base and J by 6 bases, 11 bases remained unmatched. CDR3 sequence: CASSLVRGQTHSGELFF. The CDR3 DNA is TGTGCCAGCAGCTTAGTTCGGGGACAGACTCACTCCGGGGAGCTGTTTTTT. The full variable domain, rest sourced from reference TRBV11-2 and TRBJ2-2, is EAGVAQSPRYKIIEKRQSVAFWCNPISGHATLYWYQQILGQGPKLLIQFQNNGVVDDSQLPKDRFSAERLKGVDSTLKIQPAKLEDSAVYLCASSLVRGQTHSGELFFGEGSRLTVL.

The chain uses TRBV9 and TRBJ1-4; weak D call: TRBD1 (5 bases). CDR3 length: 15 residues. V was clipped by 2 bases and J by 5 bases, with 13 bases between them. The germline CDR1 and CDR2 sequences are SGDLS and YYNGEE. The CDR3 protein is CASSVRDGRNEKLFF. CDR3 DNA sequence: TGTGCCAGCAGCGTCCGGGACGGACGAAATGAAAAACTGTTTTTT.